Below, 29 T cell receptor beta chains from the same sample are listed, as sequenced in a study of response to subunit inactivated influenza vaccine. TCRdb reprocessed the RT-PCR reads with MiXCR, giving one entry per CDR3 protein. The table has 250,000 to 350,000 distinct CDR3 sequences, roughly 22% seen once. The specimen comprised PBMCs from blood, sampled about 19 months after vaccination. The receptors stem from a man aged 45 to 75 who received an inactivated influenza vaccine.

This clonotype was counted only a few times. The chain has TRBV7-8 and TRBJ2-7; D is ambiguous. Trimming stripped 5 bases from V and 9 bases from J, with 20 bases between. Germline assignment: CDR1 SGHVS and CDR2 FQNEAQ. There are 14 residues in the CDR3. CDR3 sequence (DNA): TGTGCCAGCAGCGTGGATATCGTTGATTTTGGGCAGTACTTC. This codes for CASSVDIVDFGQYF.

The rearrangement uses TRBV15 and TRBJ1-5, with a possible D match to TRBD1 (5 bases). Trimming took 1 base from V and 2 from J, leaving 12 bases between them. The CDR3 loop spans 16 amino acids. Germline V gene data show CDR1 as LNHNV and CDR2 as YYDKDF (reference sequence). The CDR3 loop reads CATSRVGGVRNQPQHF. Written as DNA, the CDR3 is TGTGCCACCAGCAGAGTCGGGGGAGTCCGCAATCAGCCCCAGCATTTT.

The chain joins TRBV28 to TRBJ1-2, with 10 bases fitting TRBD1. V shed 2 bases and J 4 bases; nucleotides not matched to a gene: 4. CDR1 MDHEN and CDR2 SYDVKM come from the germline V gene. The CDR3 extends over 15 amino acids. The DNA of the CDR3 is TGTGCCAGCAGTTTAACCGGGGACAGGGGCTATGGCTACACCTTC. It specifies CASSLTGDRGYGYTF.

This sequence joins TRBV15 and TRBJ2-5, with 9 bases that match TRBD2. J was trimmed by 4 bases and V by 1 base; bases with no gene match: 7. The CDR3 covers 16 residues. Per germline, CDR1 LNHNV and CDR2 YYDKDF (reference sequence). As DNA, the CDR3 is TGTGCCACCAGCAGAGGGGGAGCGGGGGGCTTAGAGACCCAGTACTTC. Its translation: CATSRGGAGGLETQYF.

The genes are TRBV12-3 or TRBV12-4 and TRBJ2-1; 10 bases match TRBD2. This CDR3 region has 18 residues. V trimming: 6 bases; J trimming: 3 bases; junction bases outside the gene matches: 14. The CDR3 bases are TGTGCCAGCAGGGCACTAGCGGGACGTTCCCACCTCTACAATGAGCAGTTCTTC. Amino acids: CASRALAGRSHLYNEQFF.

This clonotype was counted only a few times. The chain has TRBV20-1 and TRBJ1-1; 9 positions match TRBD1. Germline V gene lookup returns CDR1 DFQATT and CDR2 SNEGSKA (reference sequence). J lost 5 bases, V lost 6 bases, and 10 bases had no gene match. The CDR3 sequence is 14 residues long. This CDR3 reads CSAADRGSVTEAFF. CDR3 DNA sequence: TGCAGTGCCGCCGACAGGGGGTCGGTAACTGAAGCTTTCTTT.

A few counts support this clonotype. The chain employs TRBV10-3 and TRBJ2-5, with 9 bases aligning to TRBD2. V trimming: 11 bases; J trimming: 5 bases; junction bases outside the gene matches: 9. Germline V gene data show CDR1 as ENHRY and CDR2 as SYGVKD. CDR3 length: 13 amino acids. CDR3 in amino acids: CAAALSGSETQYF. CDR3 in DNA: TGTGCCGCCGCTCTTAGCGGGAGTGAGACCCAGTACTTC.

This clonotype was seen ten or more times. The J gene is TRBJ1-2, the V gene TRBV3-1; a possible D gene is TRBD1 (5 bases). Germline V gives CDR1 LGHDT, CDR2 YNNKEL (reference sequence). V was clipped by 3 bases and J by 8 bases, with 16 bases between them. The CDR3 extends over 14 amino acids. The CDR3 loop reads CASSHDSSGRGYTF. CDR3 nucleotides: TGTGCCAGCAGCCATGACAGCTCGGGTCGCGGCTACACCTTC.

The table lists this clonotype with a few counts. This chain uses TRBV5-5 with TRBJ1-4, with D possibly being TRBD1 (5 bases). CDR3 length: 17 amino acids. The germline V and J ends were trimmed by 0 bases and 7 bases, with 19 bases remaining between them. Germline CDR1 reads SGHKS; CDR2 reads YYEKEE (reference sequence). The CDR3 sequence is CASSLDPGPTRGEKLFF. CDR3 DNA sequence: TGTGCCAGCAGCTTGGACCCGGGACCCACCCGGGGTGAAAAACTGTTTTTT.

V gene TRBV4-2 combines with J gene TRBJ2-1; TRBD1 aligns across 8 bases. This CDR3 is 15 amino acids long. J gave up 1 base and V 4 bases, and 3 bases lay outside the gene matches. Germline V gene sequence: CDR1 LGHNA, CDR2 YNFKEQ. The CDR3 DNA follows: TGTGCCAGCAGCCCCGGACAGGGTTCCTACAATGAGCAGTTCTTC. Protein sequence: CASSPGQGSYNEQFF.

In this sample, this clonotype turned up a few times. The rearrangement joins TRBV7-9 to TRBJ2-5; 15 nucleotides line up with TRBD2. The germline V gene encodes CDR1 SEHNR and CDR2 FQNEAQ (reference sequence). The length of the CDR3 is 16 residues. V shed 6 bases and J 5 bases; nucleotides not matched to a gene: 7. The CDR3 region is CASSYGTSGGSETQYF. The CDR3 bases are TGTGCCAGCAGTTACGGGACTAGCGGGGGGTCGGAGACCCAGTACTTC.

The gene calls are TRBV19 and TRBJ1-1, with 7 bases that match TRBD1. Germline assignment: CDR1 LNHDA and CDR2 SQIVND (reference sequence). The CDR3 is 14 amino acids. The trim removed 7 bases at V and 4 bases at J, leaving 9 bases unmatched. The CDR3 region has the DNA TGTGCCAGTACCTTTATACAGGGGCCCACTGAAGCTTTCTTT. This sequence encodes CASTFIQGPTEAFF.

CDR3 nucleotide sequence: TGCAGTGCTAGCCCCGGAGGGAGGAACTATGGCTACACCTTC. It specifies CSASPGGRNYGYTF. J is TRBJ1-2 and V is TRBV20-1; D not certain. Germline CDR1 reads DFQATT; CDR2 reads SNEGSKA (reference sequence). The CDR3 extends over 14 amino acids. V was clipped by 3 bases and J by 2 bases, with 13 bases between them.

The table lists this clonotype with a few counts. The chain employs TRBV12-3 or TRBV12-4 and TRBJ1-6, with TRBD1 matching over 9 bases. The CDR3 consists of 15 residues. J lost 8 bases, V lost 5 bases, and 7 bases had no gene match. This chain's CDR3 is CASSPGQGRDSPLHF. The DNA of the CDR3 is TGTGCCAGCAGTCCGGGACAGGGAAGGGATTCACCCCTCCACTTT.

This clonotype appeared many times. DNA for the CDR3: TGTGCCAGCATGTGGACAGGGCGCACTGAAGCTTTCTTT. Translated, it gives CASMWTGRTEAFF. V and J are TRBV2 and TRBJ1-1; 8 nucleotides agree with TRBD1. CDR1 is SNHLY and CDR2 is FYNNEI in the germline V gene. The trim removed 7 bases at V and 4 bases at J, leaving 5 bases unmatched. This CDR3 has 13 residues.

V gene TRBV30 combines with J gene TRBJ2-5; 9 nucleotides line up with TRBD2. In germline, CDR1 is GTSNPN, CDR2 SVGIG (reference sequence). The CDR3 sequence is 15 residues long. V lost 3 bases and J lost 0; bases outside the gene matches: 5. The CDR3 protein is CAWRALAGYQETQYF. Written as DNA, the CDR3 is TGTGCCTGGAGGGCTCTAGCGGGGTACCAAGAGACCCAGTACTTC. Together with reference TRBV30 and TRBJ2-5, the CDR3 gives the full variable domain: SQTIHQWPATLVQPVGSPLSLECTVEGTSNPNLYWYRQAAGRGLQLLFYSVGIGQISSEVPQNLSASRPQDRQFILSSKKLLLSDSGFYLCAWRALAGYQETQYFGPGTRLLVL.

This clonotype was counted only a few times. The chain has TRBV5-1 and TRBJ1-1; 7 bases match TRBD1. The germline V gene encodes CDR1 SGHRS and CDR2 YFSETQ. This CDR3 is 15 amino acids long. J was trimmed by 4 bases and V by 0 bases; bases with no gene match: 6. The chain's CDR3 is CASSLGQGRGTEAFF. CDR3 sequence (DNA): TGCGCCAGCAGCTTGGGACAGGGACGGGGCACTGAAGCTTTCTTT. Full variable domain (rest looked up from reference TRBV5-1 and TRBJ1-1): KAGVTQTPRYLIKTRGQQVTLSCSPISGHRSVSWYQQTPGQGLQFLFEYFSETQRNKGNFPGRFSGRQFSNSRSEMNVSTLELGDSALYLCASSLGQGRGTEAFFGQGTRLTVV.

This clonotype was recorded many times. The V gene is TRBV5-1, the J gene TRBJ1-1; D might be TRBD1 (6 bases). Germline CDR1 is SGHRS and CDR2 is YFSETQ. Trimming cost V 0 bases and J 3 bases, with 12 bases left between them. The CDR3 runs to 15 residues. The CDR3 nucleotides are TGCGCCAGCAGCTTGGCCAAAGGGGGTTACACTGAAGCTTTCTTT. This gives the protein CASSLAKGGYTEAFF.

This clonotype turned up a few times. The gene calls are TRBV10-3 and TRBJ1-3, with TRBD1 matching over 10 bases. The CDR3 length is 15 residues. The V and J ends lost 7 bases and 2 bases, in that order; junction bases with no gene match: 5. The V gene's germline CDR1 is ENHRY and CDR2 SYGVKD. The CDR3 protein is CAITQTGGTGNTIYF. The CDR3 bases are TGTGCCATCACCCAGACAGGGGGCACTGGAAACACCATATATTTT.

This CDR3 is CASSLGSDRPQETQYF. The CDR3, as DNA: TGTGCCAGCAGCTTAGGCTCGGACAGGCCCCAAGAGACCCAGTACTTC. The genes are TRBV7-2 and TRBJ2-5, with 7 bases that match TRBD1. CDR1 SGHTA and CDR2 FQGNSA come from the germline V gene. Trimming cost V 1 base and J 1 base; bases outside gene matches: 6. The CDR3 sequence is 16 residues long.

This clonotype was counted ten times or more. J is TRBJ1-3 and V is TRBV10-3; D may be TRBD1 (6 bases). There are 13 residues in the CDR3. Germline CDR1 and CDR2: ENHRY and SYGVKD. Trimming pared 10 bases from V and 1 base from J, leaving 11 bases between. CDR3 in amino acids: CATGQSSGNTIYF. The CDR3 nucleotides read TGTGCCACCGGACAGTCATCTGGAAACACCATATATTTT.

The chain employs TRBV11-2 and TRBJ2-4, with D perhaps matching TRBD2 (5 bases). Deletions cut 2 bases from V and 5 bases from J, with 10 bases between. CDR3 length: 14 residues. Germline V gene lookup returns CDR1 SGHAT and CDR2 FQNNGV. The CDR3 coding sequence is TGTGCCAGCAGCTTATGGACTCTAGAAAACATTCAGTACTTC. Translated, it gives CASSLWTLENIQYF.

CDR3 loop: CASSRTSGGLETQYF. The CDR3 DNA follows: TGTGCCAGCAGTCGGACTAGCGGGGGGCTAGAGACCCAGTACTTC. The chain recombines TRBV7-2 with TRBJ2-5; TRBD2 aligns across 14 bases. This CDR3 region has 15 residues. Looked up from germline, CDR1 is SGHTA and CDR2 is FQGNSA. V trimming: 6 bases; J trimming: 4 bases; junction bases outside the gene matches: 4.

The rearrangement joins TRBV15 to TRBJ2-2; 8 bases map to TRBD2. The CDR3 totals 16 residues. J gave up 6 bases and V 1 base, and 7 bases lay outside the gene matches. Germline assignment: CDR1 LNHNV and CDR2 YYDKDF (reference sequence). The CDR3 DNA sequence: TGTGCCACCAGCAGAGGAGAAGGGACTAGGTCCGGGGAGCTGTTTTTT. It is translated as CATSRGEGTRSGELFF.

The chain combines TRBV3-1 with TRBJ1-5; D gene unclear. The CDR3 consists of 15 residues. Per the germline V gene, CDR1 is LGHDT and CDR2 is YNNKEL (reference sequence). Trimming removed 1 base from V and 4 bases from J, with 11 bases in between. The CDR3 spells CASSQGYEKNQPQHF. DNA for the CDR3: TGTGCCAGCAGCCAAGGGTACGAAAAAAATCAGCCCCAGCATTTT.

This clonotype was seen at least ten times. The chain employs TRBV4-2 and TRBJ1-1; the D gene is possibly TRBD1 (6 bases). Trimming stripped 7 bases from V and 4 bases from J, with 19 bases between. The germline gives CDR1 LGHNA, CDR2 YNFKEQ. The CDR3 loop spans 15 amino acids. CDR3 DNA sequence: TGTGCCAGCACCTTAGGGGACACGGGGCCCACTGAAGCTTTCTTT. Its translation is CASTLGDTGPTEAFF.

V and J are TRBV20-1 and TRBJ2-5; 9 bases are a match to TRBD2. Germline trimming cut 4 bases from V and 5 bases from J; bases unmatched to any gene: 14. The CDR3 consists of 16 residues. The germline gives CDR1 DFQATT, CDR2 SNEGSKA (reference sequence). CDR3 amino acids: CSAIRSSGKNVETQYF. In DNA, the CDR3 is TGCAGTGCTATTAGGTCTAGCGGGAAGAATGTGGAGACCCAGTACTTC.

The table lists this clonotype with a few counts. The chain combines TRBV12-3 or TRBV12-4 with TRBJ2-5; perhaps TRBD2 as D (5 bases). Between the trimmed V and J ends, which lost 2 bases and 5 bases, there was a span of 9 bases. The CDR3 spans 13 residues. The CDR3, as DNA: TGTGCCAGCAGTTTATTCGGGGTGGAGACCCAGTACTTC. Encoded protein: CASSLFGVETQYF.

This clonotype showed up just a few times. V usage is TRBV5-5 and J usage is TRBJ1-1, with D tentatively TRBD1 (5 bases). Trimming pared 4 bases from V and 4 bases from J, leaving 14 bases between. The CDR3 is made up of 14 amino acids. CDR1 and CDR2 from the germline V gene are SGHKS and YYEKEE (reference sequence). The CDR3 is CASSGDGKRTEAFF. The CDR3, as DNA: TGTGCCAGCAGCGGGGACGGTAAGCGCACTGAAGCTTTCTTT.